This TCR beta chain is from a study of blood T cell repertoires in COVID-19. Everyone who took part was roughly 18 to 89 years old, and they came from about two dozen US areas. Deletions cut 1 base from V and 7 bases from J, with 5 bases between. The CDR3 has 13 residues. Germline values: CDR1 MNHEY, CDR2 SMNVEV (reference sequence). TCRdb's copy holds only in-frame clones and misses some; the assay was immunoSEQ multiplex PCR. The sample contains hundreds of thousands of clones, roughly 85% of which appear only once. The sequence was collected from a young woman who had been exposed to COVID-19. The chain joins TRBV27 to TRBJ1-6, with no clear D. Sequencing was performed on PBMCs or T cells enriched from blood (not recorded which). CDR3 loop: CASSLLENSPLHF. The CDR3 nucleotides are TGTGCCAGCAGTTTATTAGAGAATTCACCCCTCCACTTT.